What follows are 28 T cell receptor beta chains derived from one specimen sequenced in a study of blood T cells in healthy people across ages. Through a sample-barcoded 5' primer and a J-beta primer mix, a second PCR was run for roughly 6 to 12 cycles. MiXCR was run by TCRdb on the 5' RACE reads, yielding one entry per CDR3 protein. The sample yields hundreds of thousands of distinct CDR3 sequences, roughly two fifths seen once. Sequencing was performed on blood. Every receptor here comes from a man older than 75 in good health.

There are many counts of this clonotype. The chain uses TRBV6-2 or TRBV6-3 and TRBJ2-7; D unclear. The germline V and J ends were trimmed by 0 bases and 6 bases, with 3 bases remaining between them. This CDR3 has 11 amino acids. Germline V gene data show CDR1 as MNHEY and CDR2 as SVGEGT. The DNA of the CDR3 is TGTGCCAGCAGTTACTCGATCGAGCAGTACTTC. This gives the protein CASSYSIEQYF.

The J gene is TRBJ2-6, the V gene TRBV11-1; no clear D. V was shortened by 5 bases and J by 1 base, with 9 bases between the two germline ends. The CDR3 runs to 15 residues. CDR1 and CDR2 from the germline V gene are SGHAT and FQDESV (reference sequence). The CDR3 DNA reads TGTGCCAGCAGCATTCTTAGTTCTGGGGCCAACGTCCTGACTTTC. Protein product: CASSILSSGANVLTF.

The sample holds a few counts of this clonotype. The chain is built from TRBV28 and TRBJ2-1; 14 bases map to TRBD2. The V gene end was trimmed by 4 bases and the J gene end by 8 bases; junction bases not matched to a gene: 10. The CDR3 sequence is 17 residues long. Germline V gene sequence: CDR1 MDHEN, CDR2 SYDVKM. This CDR3 is CASSSGLAGEISYEQFF. The CDR3 DNA is TGTGCCAGCAGTTCGGGACTAGCGGGAGAGATCTCCTATGAGCAGTTCTTC. The full variable domain, with the rest looked up from reference TRBV28 and TRBJ2-1, is DVKVTQSSRYLVKRTGEKVFLECVQDMDHENMFWYRQDPGLGLRLIYFSYDVKMKEKGDIPEGYSVSREKKERFSLILESASTNQTSMYLCASSSGLAGEISYEQFFGPGTRLTVL.

This clonotype was seen more than once but under ten times. This sequence joins TRBV27 and TRBJ2-7, with 12 bases fitting TRBD2. V trimming: 3 bases; J trimming: 7 bases; junction bases outside the gene matches: 13. This CDR3 has 17 amino acids. Germline CDR1 reads MNHEY; CDR2 reads SMNVEV (reference sequence). In DNA, the CDR3 is TGTGCCAGCAGTTTCGGGCTAGCGGGAGGGTCAGTGAATGAGCAGTACTTC. Protein: CASSFGLAGGSVNEQYF.

This clonotype was seen a handful of times. The chain has TRBV20-1 and TRBJ2-7, with D tentatively TRBD2 (7 bases). Per the germline V gene, CDR1 is DFQATT and CDR2 is SNEGSKA (reference sequence). The CDR3 runs 15 residues. The CDR3 here is CSVSNRASGGYEQYF. DNA of the CDR3: TGCAGCGTATCAAACAGGGCCTCGGGGGGTTACGAGCAGTACTTC.

This sequence joins TRBV18 and TRBJ2-1; possibly TRBD2 for D (6 bases). Germline lookup yields CDR1 KGHSH and CDR2 LQKENI. The CDR3 contains 14 residues. Trimming cost V 3 bases and J 5 bases, with 11 bases left between them. The CDR3 loop is CASSPPGLHNEQFF. The CDR3 DNA reads as TGTGCCAGCTCACCCCCGGGACTTCACAATGAGCAGTTCTTC.

This clonotype was recorded once. This chain uses TRBV9 with TRBJ2-7; a weak D match, TRBD2 (7 bases). Germline assignment: CDR1 SGDLS and CDR2 YYNGEE. This CDR3 region has 16 residues. Trimming left V 0 bases short and J 3 bases short, with 16 bases between. The CDR3 loop is CASSVGGGGESYEQYF. The CDR3 nucleotides read TGTGCCAGCAGCGTAGGAGGGGGGGGAGAGAGCTACGAGCAGTACTTC.

The chain joins TRBV27 to TRBJ2-2; no clear D. This CDR3 has 14 residues. Germline CDR1 is MNHEY and CDR2 is SMNVEV (reference sequence). Trimming pared 5 bases from V and 0 bases from J, leaving 7 bases between. The CDR3, as DNA: TGTGCCAGCAGTGCAACTTCGAACACCGGGGAGCTGTTTTTT. Translating gives CASSATSNTGELFF.

This clonotype was recorded a few times. This chain uses TRBV20-1 with TRBJ2-3, with 9 bases that match TRBD1. The germline V gene has CDR1 DFQATT and CDR2 SNEGSKA (reference sequence). The CDR3 runs to 16 residues. V shed 1 base, J shed 5 bases, and the junction held 10 bases outside the gene matches. The CDR3 region is CSARARTGDLVDTQYF. DNA for the CDR3: TGCAGTGCTAGAGCCCGGACAGGGGATCTGGTAGATACGCAGTATTTT.

The table lists this clonotype with a count of one. V and J are TRBV7-9 and TRBJ1-2, with D uncertain. CDR1 and CDR2 from the germline V gene are SEHNR and FQNEAQ (reference sequence). This CDR3 is 13 amino acids long. V lost 1 base, J lost 9 bases, and 12 bases lay in between. The CDR3 region is CASSLGVLVSYTF. The CDR3, as DNA: TGTGCCAGCAGCTTAGGAGTCTTAGTGAGCTACACCTTC.

J is TRBJ2-1 and V is TRBV2, with 13 positions matching TRBD2. V lost 10 bases, J lost 9 bases, and 12 bases stayed unmatched. Germline V lookup: CDR1 SNHLY, CDR2 FYNNEI. This CDR3 is built from 15 residues. CDR3 bases: TGTGCCACCCGGGTACTAGCGGGAGGGCATAGTGAGCAGTTCTTC. Protein sequence: CATRVLAGGHSEQFF.

V is TRBV7-2 and J is TRBJ2-7; TRBD2 might be the D (7 bases). The CDR3 loop spans 15 amino acids. V lost 5 bases and J lost 2, with 16 bases in between. The germline gives CDR1 SGHTA, CDR2 FQGNSA. CDR3 DNA sequence: TGTGCCAGCAGCCTACACGAGGGGGGGACCTACGAGCAGTACTTC. Protein: CASSLHEGGTYEQYF.

This clonotype was counted a few times. One base away lies a much larger clone, so this may be a sequencing read error. The chain uses TRBV24-1 and TRBJ2-7; possible D gene TRBD2, 6 bases. Trimming took off 7 bases at V and 2 bases at J, with 14 bases between the two ends. Germline CDR1 reads KGHDR; CDR2 reads SFDVKD. The CDR3 sequence is 14 residues long. The CDR3 here is CATRAAGPPYEQYF. The CDR3 nucleotides are TGTGCCACCAGAGCTGCGGGACCACCCTACGAGCAGTACTTC.

This clonotype appeared a few times. The chain links TRBV28 to TRBJ1-1, with a tentative D call TRBD1 (5 bases). Germline V gene data show CDR1 as MDHEN and CDR2 as SYDVKM. The CDR3 has 12 residues. Trimming cost V 6 bases and J 10 bases, with 15 bases left between them. The CDR3 here is CASSFTPGVAFF. For the CDR3, the DNA is TGTGCCAGCAGCTTTACGCCGGGGGTAGCTTTCTTT.

This clonotype occurred a few times. V and J are TRBV5-1 and TRBJ2-5; D is ambiguous. The CDR3 sequence is 14 residues long. Germline CDR1 is SGHRS and CDR2 is YFSETQ. Trimming removed 0 bases from V and 5 bases from J, with 11 bases in between. The CDR3 is CASSLGLGSETQYF. The CDR3 coding sequence is TGCGCCAGCAGCTTGGGTTTGGGCTCGGAGACCCAGTACTTC.

The chain links TRBV7-9 to TRBJ2-4; 8 nucleotides align to TRBD2. Germline V gives CDR1 SEHNR, CDR2 FQNEAQ (reference sequence). This CDR3 has 15 residues. V was pared by 1 base and J by 4 bases, with 3 bases of the junction left unmatched. The CDR3, as DNA: TGTGCCAGCAGCTTAGATCCGGGAGGGAAAAACATTCAGTACTTC. As protein: CASSLDPGGKNIQYF.

This clonotype was seen a handful of times. The V call is TRBV5-1, the J call TRBJ1-2; 8 nucleotides match TRBD1. After removal of 2 bases from V and 4 bases from J, the junction contained 7 bases not matched to a gene. Germline V lookup: CDR1 SGHRS, CDR2 YFSETQ. The CDR3 totals 15 residues. CDR3 protein: CASSFDPGTGYGYTF. The DNA of the CDR3 is TGCGCCAGCAGCTTCGACCCGGGGACAGGCTATGGCTACACCTTC.

This rearrangement joins TRBV28 to TRBJ1-1; no firm D call. The CDR3 length is 12 residues. V was pared by 2 bases and J by 6 bases, with 7 bases between. Germline V CDR1 and CDR2: MDHEN, SYDVKM. As DNA, the CDR3 is TGTGCCAGCAGTTTAGCTGGGTCTGAAGCTTTCTTT. This codes for CASSLAGSEAFF.

J is TRBJ2-7 and V is TRBV19; D might be TRBD1 or TRBD2, each matching 5 bases. This CDR3 region has 15 residues. V was pared by 2 bases and J by 2 bases, with 13 bases between. Germline-derived CDR1 and CDR2 are LNHDA and SQIVND (reference sequence). The CDR3 bases are TGTGCCAGTAGTATAACCCGGGACGGTCCCTACGAGCAGTACTTC. Translation gives CASSITRDGPYEQYF.

V is TRBV6-5 and J is TRBJ2-3, with no clear D. This CDR3 is 15 amino acids long. The germline gives CDR1 MNHEY, CDR2 SVGAGI. Trimming stripped 2 bases from V and 1 base from J, with 10 bases between. CDR3 sequence (DNA): TGTGCCAGCAGTTACGTTGCTGCTGGCACAGATACGCAGTATTTT. Protein: CASSYVAAGTDTQYF.

This sequence joins TRBV6-1 and TRBJ2-5; tentatively, D is TRBD2 (6 bases). V lost 7 bases and J lost 11, with 20 bases in between. The CDR3 consists of 13 residues. Germline CDR1 MNHNS, CDR2 SASEGT. CDR3 residues: CASTHRQSGEQYF. The CDR3 DNA sequence: TGTGCCAGCACCCACAGACAATCGGGGGAGCAGTACTTC.

CDR3 loop: CASSYRTEGTDTQYF. CDR3 nucleotides: TGTGCCAGCAGTTACCGGACAGAAGGCACAGATACGCAGTATTTT. This chain uses TRBV6-2 or TRBV6-3 with TRBJ2-3; TRBD1 is a possible D gene (6 bases). This CDR3 is 15 amino acids long. The V gene's germline CDR1 is MNHEY and CDR2 SVGEGT. Trimming removed 2 bases from V and 1 base from J, with 10 bases in between.

This clonotype was detected only a few times. This chain uses TRBV7-3 with TRBJ2-3, with 11 bases identical to TRBD2. The CDR3 contains 16 residues. V trimming: 5 bases; J trimming: 2 bases; junction bases outside the gene matches: 6. The V gene's germline CDR1 is SGHTA and CDR2 FQGTGA. The CDR3 spells CASSPRLAGPTDTQYF. The CDR3 DNA reads TGTGCCAGCAGCCCTAGACTAGCGGGACCCACAGATACGCAGTATTTT.

Notes on this clonotype: A much larger clone is a single base away; this may be a read error. V is TRBV10-3 and J is TRBJ2-5; possible D gene TRBD1, 5 bases. The CDR3 runs to 16 residues. Deletions cut 3 bases from V and 11 bases from J, with 25 bases between. The germline V gene encodes CDR1 ENHRY and CDR2 SYGVKD. CDR3 DNA sequence: TGTGCCATCAGTGATCCAGGGATCCTTGCCTACAATGAGCAGTACTTC. Its protein product is CAISDPGILAYNEQYF.

This clonotype was recorded only once. The chain joins TRBV5-1 to TRBJ2-1, with D hard to call. Germline-derived CDR1 and CDR2 are SGHRS and YFSETQ. V lost 1 base and J lost 8, with 10 bases in between. This CDR3 region has 13 residues. CDR3 sequence: CASSLSSPDEQFF. Here the CDR3 DNA reads TGCGCCAGCAGCTTGAGTAGTCCGGATGAGCAGTTCTTC.

The chain has TRBV4-1 and TRBJ2-2, with 7 bases lining up with TRBD1. This CDR3 spans 16 amino acids. The ends lost 0 bases at V and 6 bases at J; junction bases unmatched: 7. Germline V gene lookup returns CDR1 MGHRA and CDR2 YSYEKL. CDR3 DNA: TGCGCCAGCAGCCAAGATCAGAAAGGGGGCTCCGGGGAGCTGTTTTTT. It specifies CASSQDQKGGSGELFF.

Note on this clonotype: A junction boundary mismatches the germline segment, possibly from a read error. This sequence joins TRBV20-1 and TRBJ2-7, with unresolved D. The length of the CDR3 is 11 residues. Germline CDR1 DFQATT, CDR2 SNEGSKA (reference sequence). CDR3 sequence reads: CSAGDSAMGYF. CDR3 DNA: TGCAGTGCTGGAGATAGTGCCATGGGGTACTTC.

The chain recombines TRBV29-1 with TRBJ2-5; a possible D gene is TRBD1 (6 bases). The DNA end favors TRBJ2-7, so the J call may be wrong. The CDR3 runs to 14 residues. Germline CDR1 reads SQVTM; CDR2 reads ANQGSEA. The CDR3, as DNA: TGCAGCGTTGCAATGGGTCAGGGGTCTTTCGAGCAGTACTTC. It yields the protein CSVAMGQGSFEQYF.